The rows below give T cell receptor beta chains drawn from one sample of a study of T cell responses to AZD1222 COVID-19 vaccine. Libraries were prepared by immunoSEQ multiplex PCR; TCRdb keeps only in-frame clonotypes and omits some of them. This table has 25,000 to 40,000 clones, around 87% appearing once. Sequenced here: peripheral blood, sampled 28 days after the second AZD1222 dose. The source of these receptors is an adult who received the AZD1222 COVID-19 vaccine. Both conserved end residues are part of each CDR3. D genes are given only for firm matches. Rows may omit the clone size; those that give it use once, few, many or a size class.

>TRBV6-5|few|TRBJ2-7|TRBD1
CASSLWVPGQGSEQYF
TGTGCCAGCAGTTTGTGGGTCCCGGGACAGGGGAGCGAGCAGTACTTC
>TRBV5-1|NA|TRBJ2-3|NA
CASSLGVAQVSDTQYF
TGCGCCAGCAGCTTGGGAGTAGCCCAAGTGTCAGATACGCAGTATTTT
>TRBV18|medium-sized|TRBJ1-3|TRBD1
CASSPPGQGANSGNTIYF
TGTGCCAGCTCACCACCGGGACAGGGGGCGAACTCTGGAAACACCATATATTTT
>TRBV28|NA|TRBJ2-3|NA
CASSRASTDTQYF
TGTGCCAGCAGCCGCGCAAGCACAGATACGCAGTATTTT
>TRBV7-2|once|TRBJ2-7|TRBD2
CASSLAEASGGAYEQYF
TGTGCCAGCAGCTTAGCGGAAGCTAGCGGGGGGGCGTACGAGCAGTACTTC
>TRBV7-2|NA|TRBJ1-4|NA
CASSSKRHEKLFF
TGTGCCAGCAGCTCAAAACGGCATGAAAAACTGTTTTTT
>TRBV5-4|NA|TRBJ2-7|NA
CASSLAGTYEQYF
TGTGCCAGCAGCTTGGCCGGAACCTACGAGCAGTACTTC
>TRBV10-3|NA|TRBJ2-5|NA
CAISESGETQYF
TGTGCCATCAGTGAGTCGGGGGAGACCCAGTACTTC
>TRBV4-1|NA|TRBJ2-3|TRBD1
CASSGTGADTQYF
TGCGCCAGCAGCGGGACAGGGGCAGATACGCAGTATTTT
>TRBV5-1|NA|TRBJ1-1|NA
CASSLEGGAEAFF
TGCGCCAGCAGCTTGGAGGGAGGGGCTGAAGCTTTCTTT
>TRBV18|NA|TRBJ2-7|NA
CASSPPNPYEQYF
TGTGCCAGCTCACCACCCAACCCCTACGAGCAGTACTTC
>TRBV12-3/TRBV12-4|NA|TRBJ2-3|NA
CASGRWSTDTQYF
TGTGCCAGCGGCAGATGGTCCACAGATACGCAGTATTTT
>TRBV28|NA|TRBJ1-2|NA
CASSLFALGTQAGSGYTF
TGTGCCAGCAGTCTCTTCGCGCTCGGGACACAAGCTGGGTCAGGCTACACCTTC
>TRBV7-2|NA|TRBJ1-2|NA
CASSLGEGGGGYTF
TGTGCCAGCAGCTTAGGGGAGGGGGGAGGCGGCTACACCTTC
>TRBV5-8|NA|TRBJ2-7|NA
CASSSNAGRGFYEQYF
TGTGCCAGCAGCTCCAATGCAGGAAGAGGTTTCTACGAGCAGTACTTC
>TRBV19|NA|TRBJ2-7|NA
CASSRGTSSYEQYF
TGTGCCAGTAGTAGGGGCACCAGTTCCTACGAGCAGTACTTC